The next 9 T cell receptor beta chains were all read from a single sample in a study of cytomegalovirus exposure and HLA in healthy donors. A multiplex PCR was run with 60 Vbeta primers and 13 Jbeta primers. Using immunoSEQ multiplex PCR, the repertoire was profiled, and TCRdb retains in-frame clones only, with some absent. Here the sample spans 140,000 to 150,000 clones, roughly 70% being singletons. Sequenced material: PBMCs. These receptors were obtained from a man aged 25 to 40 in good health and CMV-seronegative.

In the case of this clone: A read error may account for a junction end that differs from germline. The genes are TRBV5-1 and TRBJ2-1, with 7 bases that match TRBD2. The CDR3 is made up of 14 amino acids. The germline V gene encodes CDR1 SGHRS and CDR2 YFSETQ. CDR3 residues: CASSWEPREAAQVF. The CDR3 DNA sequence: TGCGCCAGCAGCTGGGAACCCCGGGAGGCCGCCCAGGTCTTC. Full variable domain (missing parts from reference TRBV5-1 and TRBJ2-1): KAGVTQTPRYLIKTRGQQVTLSCSPISGHRSVSWYQQTPGQGLQFLFEYFSETQRNKGNFPGRFSGRQFSNSRSEMNVSTLELGDSALYLCASSWEPREAAQVFGPGTRLTVL.

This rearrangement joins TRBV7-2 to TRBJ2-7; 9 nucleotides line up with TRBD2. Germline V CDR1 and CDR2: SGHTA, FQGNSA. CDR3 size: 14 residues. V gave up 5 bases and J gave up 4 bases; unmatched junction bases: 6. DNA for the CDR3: TGTGCCAGCAGCCCTCGCCTAGCGGGGTACGAGCAGTACTTC. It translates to CASSPRLAGYEQYF.

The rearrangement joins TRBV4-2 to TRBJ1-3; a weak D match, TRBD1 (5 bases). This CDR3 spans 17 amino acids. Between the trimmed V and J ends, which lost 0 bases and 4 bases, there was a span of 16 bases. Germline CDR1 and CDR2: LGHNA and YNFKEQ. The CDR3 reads CASSQDGGSRGGNTIYF. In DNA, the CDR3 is TGTGCCAGCAGCCAAGACGGCGGGAGTAGGGGAGGAAACACCATATATTTT.

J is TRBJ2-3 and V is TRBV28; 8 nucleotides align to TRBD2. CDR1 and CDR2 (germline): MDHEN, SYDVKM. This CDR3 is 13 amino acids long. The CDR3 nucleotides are TGTGGGGCCGGGGGGGGCTGGAGAGATACGCAGTATTTT. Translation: CGAGGGWRDTQYF. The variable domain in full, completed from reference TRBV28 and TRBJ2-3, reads DVKVTQSSRYLVKRTGEKVFLECVQDMDHENMFWYRQDPGLGLRLIYFSYDVKMKEKGDIPEGYSVSREKKERFSLILESASTNQTSMYLCGAGGGWRDTQYFGPGTRLTVL.

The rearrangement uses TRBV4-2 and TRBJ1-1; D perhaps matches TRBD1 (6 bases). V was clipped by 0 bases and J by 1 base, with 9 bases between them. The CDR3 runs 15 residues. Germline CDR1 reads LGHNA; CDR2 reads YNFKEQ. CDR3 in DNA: TGTGCCAGCAGCCAAGAAGTACAGGGGAACACTGAAGCTTTCTTT. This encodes CASSQEVQGNTEAFF.

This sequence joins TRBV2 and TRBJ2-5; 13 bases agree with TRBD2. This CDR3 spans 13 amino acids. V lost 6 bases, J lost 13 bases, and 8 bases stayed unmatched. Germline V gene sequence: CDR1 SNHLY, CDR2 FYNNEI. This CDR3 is CASSPTSGGAGYF. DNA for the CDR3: TGTGCCAGCAGCCCCACTAGCGGGGGGGCCGGGTACTTC.

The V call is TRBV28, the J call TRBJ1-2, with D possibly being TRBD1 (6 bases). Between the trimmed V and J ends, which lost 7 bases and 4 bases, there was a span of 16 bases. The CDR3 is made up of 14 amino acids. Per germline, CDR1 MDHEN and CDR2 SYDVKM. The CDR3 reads CASIQGPIGYGYTF. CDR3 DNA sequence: TGTGCCAGCATTCAGGGGCCTATAGGCTATGGCTACACCTTC.

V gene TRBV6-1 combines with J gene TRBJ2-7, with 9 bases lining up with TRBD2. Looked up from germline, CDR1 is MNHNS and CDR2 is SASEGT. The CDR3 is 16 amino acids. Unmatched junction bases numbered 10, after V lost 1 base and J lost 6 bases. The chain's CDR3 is CASSEVAGDKVGEQYF. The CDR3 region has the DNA TGTGCCAGCAGTGAAGTAGCGGGGGATAAGGTGGGCGAGCAGTACTTC.

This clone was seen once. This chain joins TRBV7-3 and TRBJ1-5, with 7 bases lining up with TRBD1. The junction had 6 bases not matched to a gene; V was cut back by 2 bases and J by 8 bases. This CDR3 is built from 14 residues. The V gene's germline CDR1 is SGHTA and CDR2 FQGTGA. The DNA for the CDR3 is TGTGCCAGCAGCTTAGGAGGGGGCGAAGAGCCCCAGCATTTT. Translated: CASSLGGGEEPQHF.